What follows are 26 T cell receptor beta chains derived from one specimen sequenced in a study of T-cell reconstitution after alpha-beta-depleted transplantation in children. Preparation of the TCRbeta library used unique molecular identifiers. Via MiXCR, TCRdb re-called the PCR reads, giving one row per CDR3 protein. The sample shows 420,000 or so distinct CDR3 sequences, about a tenth of them seen only once. The sequencing used PBMCs from the stem cell graft donor, collected from the stem cell graft. All receptors come from a human donor who donated a stem cell graft to a child with acute myeloid leukemia.

In this sample, this clonotype turned up many times. The rearrangement links TRBV7-2 to TRBJ2-7, with 10 bases fitting TRBD2. The CDR3 covers 15 residues. Germline assignment: CDR1 SGHTA and CDR2 FQGNSA. After removal of 4 bases from V and 6 bases from J, the junction contained 9 bases not matched to a gene. The CDR3 spells CASSWDLAGEVEQYF. The CDR3, as DNA: TGTGCCAGCAGCTGGGATCTAGCGGGAGAAGTCGAGCAGTACTTC.

This clonotype was detected only a few times. The V gene is TRBV29-1, the J gene TRBJ1-1; D gene ambiguous. Trimming pared 3 bases from V and 0 bases from J, leaving 5 bases between. The CDR3 contains 12 residues. CDR1 is SQVTM, CDR2 ANQGSEA, per germline. Here the CDR3 DNA reads TGCAGCGTTGACGACATGAACACTGAAGCTTTCTTT. Encoded protein: CSVDDMNTEAFF.

This clonotype occurred a few times. This chain uses TRBV20-1 with TRBJ2-1; 12 bases line up with TRBD2. The CDR3 covers 22 residues. The trim removed 6 bases at V and 0 bases at J, leaving 24 bases unmatched. Germline V lookup: CDR1 DFQATT, CDR2 SNEGSKA (reference sequence). DNA of the CDR3: TGCAGTGCCCAAAATACTCTTCGACTAGCGGGGGCCTTACCGAGCTCCTACAATGAGCAGTTCTTC. Its translation: CSAQNTLRLAGALPSSYNEQFF.

The chain recombines TRBV9 with TRBJ2-1; TRBD2 aligns across 12 bases. Germline CDR1 and CDR2: SGDLS and YYNGEE. The trim removed 1 base at V and 5 bases at J, leaving 4 bases unmatched. The CDR3 runs 16 residues. The CDR3 DNA reads as TGTGCCAGCAGCGTACCTAGCGGGGGGGCAGACAATGAGCAGTTCTTC. Its translation is CASSVPSGGADNEQFF.

In its sample, this clonotype was seen a few times. J is TRBJ2-4 and V is TRBV4-2; the D gene is possibly TRBD1 (6 bases). The CDR3 contains 18 residues. Trimming left V 0 bases short and J 0 bases short, with 15 bases between. CDR1 and CDR2 from the germline V gene are LGHNA and YNFKEQ. CDR3 DNA sequence: TGTGCCAGCAGCCAAGAGAAGGGGGTGGGGTTAGCCAAAAACATTCAGTACTTC. Amino acids: CASSQEKGVGLAKNIQYF.

In nucleotides, the CDR3 is TGCAGTGCTAGTCGGGAGGCGGGCAATCAGCCCCAGCATTTT. Protein product: CSASREAGNQPQHF. The chain uses TRBV20-1 and TRBJ1-5, with D unclear. V shed 3 bases and J shed 2 bases, with 11 bases lying between them. CDR1 is DFQATT and CDR2 is SNEGSKA in the germline V gene (reference sequence). The CDR3 covers 14 residues.

Many counts were recorded for this clonotype. The CDR3, as DNA: TGCGCCAGCAGCCAAGCGAGGAGCTCCTACGAGCAGTACTTC. Its protein product is CASSQARSSYEQYF. J is TRBJ2-7 and V is TRBV4-3; the D is unclear. The CDR3 has 14 residues. The V and J ends lost 1 base and 0 bases respectively, with 7 bases between them. Germline loops: CDR1 LGHNA, CDR2 YSLEER.

This clonotype was seen a few times. The chain uses TRBV12-3 or TRBV12-4 and TRBJ2-3; no reliable D call. V was trimmed by 2 bases and J by 1 base, leaving 10 bases between them. This CDR3 has 15 amino acids. For the CDR3, the DNA is TGTGCCAGCAGTTTACGGTGGCAGGGCACAGATACGCAGTATTTT. Encoded protein: CASSLRWQGTDTQYF.

CDR3 sequence reads: CASSSDSHPVETQYF. DNA of the CDR3: TGCGCCAGCAGCTCGGACAGCCATCCCGTAGAGACCCAGTACTTC. The chain couples TRBV5-1 to TRBJ2-5; possibly TRBD1 for D (6 bases). The CDR3 sequence is 15 residues long. Trimming took off 3 bases at V and 4 bases at J, with 16 bases between the two ends. CDR1 is SGHRS and CDR2 is YFSETQ in the germline V gene.

The rearrangement uses TRBV7-9 and TRBJ2-6; D is unresolved. Germline lookup yields CDR1 SEHNR and CDR2 FQNEAQ (reference sequence). The V gene lost 1 base and the J gene lost 0 bases, with 7 bases spanning the gap. The CDR3 spans 16 residues. In DNA form, the CDR3 reads TGTGCCAGCAGCTTAGAAAGGGTCTCTGGGGCCAACGTCCTGACTTTC. This encodes CASSLERVSGANVLTF. The variable domain in full, with the rest retrieved from reference TRBV7-9 and TRBJ2-6, is DTGVSQNPRHKITKRGQNVTFRCDPISEHNRLYWYRQTLGQGPEFLTYFQNEAQLEKSRLLSDRFSAERPKGSFSTLEIQRTEQGDSAMYLCASSLERVSGANVLTFGAGSRLTVL.

V is TRBV7-9 and J is TRBJ1-6; TRBD1 might be the D (6 bases). Trimming left V 8 bases short and J 10 bases short, with 18 bases between. Germline values: CDR1 SEHNR, CDR2 FQNEAQ (reference sequence). This CDR3 spans 14 amino acids. The CDR3 region is CASSPAGADSPLHF. The CDR3 DNA follows: TGTGCCAGCTCACCGGCGGGGGCAGACTCACCCCTCCACTTT. The whole variable domain, remainder taken from reference TRBV7-9 and TRBJ1-6, is DTGVSQNPRHKITKRGQNVTFRCDPISEHNRLYWYRQTLGQGPEFLTYFQNEAQLEKSRLLSDRFSAERPKGSFSTLEIQRTEQGDSAMYLCASSPAGADSPLHFGNGTRLTVT.

This rearrangement joins TRBV7-9 to TRBJ2-4; D may be TRBD1 (6 bases). V was pared by 4 bases and J by 3 bases, with 19 bases between. CDR1 SEHNR and CDR2 FQNEAQ come from the germline V gene (reference sequence). The CDR3 extends over 17 amino acids. CDR3 coding DNA: TGTGCCAGCAGCTCCGCAGGCAGGGGAGTAGTCAAAAACATTCAGTACTTC. As protein: CASSSAGRGVVKNIQYF. The variable domain in full, with the rest retrieved from reference TRBV7-9 and TRBJ2-4, is DTGVSQNPRHKITKRGQNVTFRCDPISEHNRLYWYRQTLGQGPEFLTYFQNEAQLEKSRLLSDRFSAERPKGSFSTLEIQRTEQGDSAMYLCASSSAGRGVVKNIQYFGAGTRLSVL.

The chain recombines TRBV27 with TRBJ2-2; D might be TRBD1 or TRBD2, each matching 6 bases. The CDR3 runs 16 residues. Trimming left V 4 bases short and J 5 bases short, with 17 bases between. Germline CDR1 is MNHEY and CDR2 is SMNVEV (reference sequence). The CDR3 protein is CASSSVSGGGTGELFF. In DNA, the CDR3 is TGTGCCAGCAGTTCTGTGAGCGGAGGGGGGACCGGGGAGCTGTTTTTT.

This clonotype has a handful of counts. The chain has TRBV20-1 and TRBJ2-5; D perhaps matches TRBD1 (5 bases). The germline gives CDR1 DFQATT, CDR2 SNEGSKA (reference sequence). CDR3 length: 13 amino acids. V was pared by 3 bases and J by 5 bases, with 13 bases between. CDR3: CSARNRLRETQYF. Here the CDR3 DNA reads TGCAGTGCTAGGAACAGGTTAAGGGAGACCCAGTACTTC.

This clonotype occurred a few times. The chain couples TRBV29-1 to TRBJ2-1, with a tentative D call TRBD1 (6 bases). Deletions cut 8 bases from V and 8 bases from J, with 13 bases between. The CDR3 consists of 11 residues. Per germline, CDR1 SQVTM and CDR2 ANQGSEA. The CDR3 loop is CSSEGVHEQFF. The CDR3 DNA reads TGCAGCTCCGAGGGGGTCCATGAGCAGTTCTTC.

There are many counts of this clonotype. The chain recombines TRBV5-1 with TRBJ2-7; D perhaps matches TRBD1 (6 bases). This CDR3 is 13 amino acids long. Germline V gives CDR1 SGHRS, CDR2 YFSETQ. The V gene lost 3 bases and the J gene lost 2 bases, with 9 bases spanning the gap. CDR3 coding DNA: TGCGCCAGCAGCTGGGGACACACCTACGAGCAGTACTTC. Protein: CASSWGHTYEQYF.

The chain joins TRBV7-9 to TRBJ2-7, with D perhaps matching TRBD2 (6 bases). Germline V gene lookup returns CDR1 SEHNR and CDR2 FQNEAQ (reference sequence). The V and J ends lost 3 bases and 3 bases respectively, with 9 bases between them. The CDR3 extends over 13 amino acids. The CDR3 DNA sequence: TGTGCCAGCAGCTTGGAGGGATTCTACGAGCAGTACGTC. Its protein is CASSLEGFYEQYV.

J is TRBJ2-5 and V is TRBV6-1; 7 positions match TRBD1. The CDR3 has 14 amino acids. Germline V gene lookup returns CDR1 MNHNS and CDR2 SASEGT. J lost 1 base, V lost 7 bases, and 6 bases had no gene match. CDR3 in amino acids: CASTARQGQETQYF. The CDR3 coding sequence is TGTGCCAGCACCGCCCGACAGGGCCAAGAGACCCAGTACTTC.

This clonotype has more than one count but fewer than ten. The gene calls are TRBV25-1 and TRBJ2-7, with D unresolved. The CDR3 has 13 amino acids. The V end was cut by 1 base, the J end by 2 bases, with 6 bases between. Germline V gives CDR1 MGHDK, CDR2 SYGVNS. CDR3 nucleotides: TGTGCCAGCAGTGAATCACCAGCCTACGAGCAGTACTTC. Encoded protein: CASSESPAYEQYF.

There are a few counts of this clonotype. This chain uses TRBV12-3 or TRBV12-4 with TRBJ2-1; tentatively, D is TRBD1 or TRBD2 (5 bases each). The CDR3 sequence is 14 residues long. With 10 bases removed from V and 8 bases from J, the gap between germline ends came to 21 bases. CDR3 loop: CANETGDRADEQFF. The CDR3 DNA reads TGTGCCAACGAAACCGGGGACCGGGCCGATGAGCAGTTCTTC.

This rearrangement joins TRBV20-1 to TRBJ2-1; 7 bases align to TRBD1. The CDR3 runs to 12 residues. The germline gives CDR1 DFQATT, CDR2 SNEGSKA (reference sequence). Losses at the gene ends were 5 bases for V and 10 bases for J; bases not matched to a gene: 8. The CDR3 DNA sequence: TGCAGTGCTCGAAGACAGGGCGGCGAGCAGTTCTTC. It encodes CSARRQGGEQFF.

This chain uses TRBV7-3 with TRBJ1-5; the D gene is possibly TRBD1 (5 bases). Trimming removed 5 bases at V and 5 bases at J, with 13 bases between. The germline gives CDR1 SGHTA, CDR2 FQGTGA. The CDR3 contains 14 residues. CDR3 bases: TGTGCCAGCAGCCCCTCGGGAGGGGATCAGCCCCAGCATTTT. It translates to CASSPSGGDQPQHF.

The chain employs TRBV27 and TRBJ1-5; no reliable D call. Germline V gene data show CDR1 as MNHEY and CDR2 as SMNVEV (reference sequence). This CDR3 contains 15 residues. Trimming took off 5 bases at V and 3 bases at J, with 14 bases between the two ends. The CDR3 spells CASSDAALINQPQHF. The CDR3 DNA reads as TGTGCCAGCAGTGACGCTGCACTGATCAATCAGCCCCAGCATTTT.

There are many counts of this clonotype. This chain uses TRBV10-3 with TRBJ2-3; D gene ambiguous. Trimming removed 7 bases at V and 0 bases at J, with 11 bases between. The CDR3 consists of 14 residues. CDR1 is ENHRY, CDR2 SYGVKD, per germline. The CDR3: CAIKGSFSTDTQYF. CDR3 nucleotides: TGTGCCATCAAAGGCAGCTTTAGCACAGATACGCAGTATTTT.

This clonotype was found a few times. This chain joins TRBV20-1 and TRBJ2-1; D is possibly TRBD2 (6 bases). This CDR3 region has 13 residues. Per germline, CDR1 DFQATT and CDR2 SNEGSKA (reference sequence). V was shortened by 6 bases and J by 6 bases, with 15 bases between the two germline ends. In nucleotides, the CDR3 is TGCAGTGCGATCTCGGGGGACGCCAATGAGCAGTTCTTC. Translated: CSAISGDANEQFF.

The rearrangement links TRBV7-2 to TRBJ1-5, with D possibly matching TRBD1 (5 bases). The V end lost 6 bases, the J end lost 3 bases, and 9 bases lay between the germline ends. The germline CDR1 and CDR2 sequences are SGHTA and FQGNSA. CDR3 length equals 13 residues. The CDR3 loop reads CASRGRFNQPQHF. The CDR3 region has the DNA TGTGCCAGCAGGGGGCGCTTCAATCAGCCCCAGCATTTT.